A single TCR beta chain is shown here with its context. Its antigen is not known. The sample is drawn from a study of T cell repertoires in cytomegalovirus infection. The wider study: Epitope selection comprised recently identified HLA-C-restricted CMV epitopes and well-studied HLA-B-restricted CMV epitopes. CMV infection and matching HLA type were both indicated by public TCR beta signatures.

TCRdb analysed the reads with MiXCR anew, one entry per CDR3 protein. The sample contains hundreds of thousands of distinct CDR3 sequences, 33% of which appear only once. Germline CDR1 reads MNHEY; CDR2 reads SVGAGI. The CDR3 runs to 11 residues. Trimming took off 7 bases at V and 4 bases at J, with 8 bases between the two ends. This chain connects TRBV6-5 to TRBJ2-7, with D perhaps being TRBD1 or TRBD2 (5 bases each). This TCR was recovered from a human donor in good health (CMV status not recorded). Some clones in this sample may be carry-over from other donors' samples. Sequencing used cultured PBMCs, obtained from culture after CMV antigen stimulation. CDR3 sequence (DNA): TGTGCCAGCATGAGGGGTTACGAGCAGTACTTC. Translation: CASMRGYEQYF.